Following are 15 T cell receptor beta chains from one sample sequenced in a study of vaccination and CD4 T cells after COVID-19. CD4+ T cells that had been cultured provided DNA sequenced with the Oncomine TCR Beta short-read assay. TCRdb itself ran the PCR reads through MiXCR, one entry per CDR3 protein. The sample contains about 20,000 distinct CDR3 sequences, 80% to 85% of which appear only once. Their recognized antigens are unknown. The treatment denotes: approximately 11-day PBMC culture with coronavirus spike peptide pools or control peptides (ViraFEST assay). This specimen consisted of CD4+ T cells from blood, cultured in vitro, obtained after SARS-CoV-2 vaccination. These TCRs come from a human donor who received a COVID-19 vaccine.

The chain recombines TRBV20-1 with TRBJ2-3, with 14 bases fitting TRBD2. V lost 7 bases to trimming and J lost 1 base; unmatched junction nucleotides: 4. There are 15 residues in the CDR3. Germline V CDR1 and CDR2: DFQATT, SNEGSKA (reference sequence). The CDR3 coding sequence is TGCAGTGGACTAGCGGGGGGGCCAGGCACAGATACGCAGTATTTT. As protein: CSGLAGGPGTDTQYF.

The chain couples TRBV24-1 to TRBJ1-5, with 9 nucleotides matching TRBD1. In germline, CDR1 is KGHDR, CDR2 SFDVKD. CDR3 length: 16 amino acids. V shed 4 bases, J shed 2 bases, and the junction held 5 bases outside the gene matches. The CDR3, as DNA: TGTGCCACCAGTGAAAATGACAGGGGGGGCAATCAGCCCCAGCATTTT. This translates into CATSENDRGGNQPQHF.

The chain joins TRBV2 to TRBJ2-5, with D perhaps being TRBD1 or TRBD2 (5 bases each). Per germline, CDR1 SNHLY and CDR2 FYNNEI. CDR3 size: 15 residues. The V end was cut by 5 bases, the J end by 2 bases, with 15 bases between. CDR3 nucleotides: TGTGCCAGCAGTCTTGTAGGGGACCATCAAGAGACCCAGTACTTC. This gives the protein CASSLVGDHQETQYF.

This clonotype was seen only a few times. This chain connects TRBV6-1 to TRBJ1-6; tentative D call: TRBD1 (5 bases). The V gene's germline CDR1 is MNHNS and CDR2 SASEGT. V was shortened by 5 bases and J by 7 bases, with 24 bases between the two germline ends. The CDR3 totals 18 residues. DNA of the CDR3: TGTGCCAGCAGTCGACACGCGCCGTCCGGGACCGCGAATTCACCCCTCCACTTT. Its translation is CASSRHAPSGTANSPLHF.

The sample holds a few counts of this clonotype. The CDR3 region has the DNA TGCAGTGCTAGCCTTATCTTGACTAGCGGGGGGGTCGAGGGGTACAATGAGCAGTTCTTC. This translates into CSASLILTSGGVEGYNEQFF. The V and J genes are TRBV20-1 and TRBJ2-1; 14 bases are shared with TRBD2. This CDR3 region has 20 residues. Germline V lookup: CDR1 DFQATT, CDR2 SNEGSKA (reference sequence). After removal of 3 bases from V and 4 bases from J, the junction contained 17 bases not matched to a gene.

The gene calls are TRBV21-1 and TRBJ1-1. TRBV21-1 counts as a pseudogene. This CDR3 contains 15 residues. DNA of the CDR3: TGTGCCAGCAGCAAAGTTTGGGCCGCGAACACTGAAGCTTTCTTT. It codes for CASSKVWAANTEAFF.

The chain links TRBV6-5 to TRBJ1-1; weak D call: TRBD1 (5 bases). This CDR3 is 11 amino acids long. Germline V gene sequence: CDR1 MNHEY, CDR2 SVGAGI. Trimming cost V 4 bases and J 8 bases, with 8 bases left between them. The CDR3 region is CASSWGREAFF. The CDR3 DNA reads as TGTGCCAGCAGTTGGGGCAGGGAAGCTTTCTTT.

The chain employs TRBV6-1 and TRBJ2-5; a weak D match, TRBD1 (6 bases). The CDR3 loop spans 14 amino acids. Trimming cost V 4 bases and J 4 bases, with 13 bases left between them. Germline V lookup: CDR1 MNHNS, CDR2 SASEGT. This CDR3 reads CASSAWTDGETQYF. CDR3 bases: TGTGCCAGCAGTGCCTGGACAGACGGAGAGACCCAGTACTTC.

This sequence joins TRBV6-5 and TRBJ1-6, with D possibly matching TRBD1 (5 bases). Between the trimmed V and J ends, which lost 4 bases and 7 bases, there was a span of 14 bases. Germline lookup yields CDR1 MNHEY and CDR2 SVGAGI. CDR3 size: 15 residues. The CDR3 nucleotides read TGTGCCAGCAGTTTACCCCAGGGTAACAATTCACCCCTCCACTTT. Protein product: CASSLPQGNNSPLHF.

This clonotype was picked up a small number of times. The genes are TRBV20-1 and TRBJ1-1, with a weak D call TRBD1 (5 bases). The V end was cut by 1 base, the J end by 1 base, with 10 bases between. The CDR3 contains 14 residues. Germline loops: CDR1 DFQATT, CDR2 SNEGSKA (reference sequence). CDR3 sequence: CSARVTGGNTEAFF. CDR3 nucleotides: TGCAGTGCTAGAGTTACAGGAGGGAACACTGAAGCTTTCTTT.

The V call is TRBV19, the J call TRBJ1-6, with D tentatively TRBD1 (6 bases). V lost 3 bases to trimming and J lost 8 bases, with 20 bases between them. This CDR3 spans 17 amino acids. Germline V lookup: CDR1 LNHDA, CDR2 SQIVND (reference sequence). CDR3 sequence reads: CASSMGPQGRWDSPLHF. CDR3 DNA sequence: TGTGCCAGTAGTATGGGTCCTCAGGGGAGGTGGGATTCACCCCTCCACTTT.

The rearrangement uses TRBV30 and TRBJ1-2; 7 bases map to TRBD1. Trimming cost V 1 base and J 7 bases; bases outside gene matches: 9. Per germline, CDR1 GTSNPN and CDR2 SVGIG (reference sequence). This CDR3 is built from 14 residues. The CDR3, as DNA: TGTGCCTGGAGTGGATACACAGGGGTGCGTGGCTACACCTTC. It specifies CAWSGYTGVRGYTF.

V gene TRBV6-1 combines with J gene TRBJ1-5; perhaps TRBD1 as D (6 bases). The V gene's germline CDR1 is MNHNS and CDR2 SASEGT. The V end was cut by 4 bases, the J end by 5 bases, with 9 bases between. The CDR3 contains 13 residues. The CDR3 loop is CASSARGDQPQHF. CDR3 nucleotides: TGTGCCAGCAGTGCCAGGGGTGATCAGCCCCAGCATTTT.

The chain employs TRBV12-3 or TRBV12-4 and TRBJ1-2; TRBD1 might be the D (5 bases). CDR3 length: 15 amino acids. The V gene lost 0 bases and the J gene lost 2 bases, with 10 bases spanning the gap. In DNA form, the CDR3 reads TGTGCCAGCAGTTTAGCGGGGGACGGAAACTATGGCTACACCTTC. Amino acid sequence: CASSLAGDGNYGYTF.

The chain joins TRBV20-1 to TRBJ2-3; TRBD2 matches 12 bases. Trimming at V came to 3 bases and at J to 0 bases, leaving 7 bases not matched to a gene. The germline V gene encodes CDR1 DFQATT and CDR2 SNEGSKA (reference sequence). The CDR3 is 17 residues long. The chain's CDR3 is CSASTSGGISSTDTQYF. In DNA, the CDR3 is TGCAGTGCTAGTACTAGCGGGGGGATATCTAGCACAGATACGCAGTATTTT.